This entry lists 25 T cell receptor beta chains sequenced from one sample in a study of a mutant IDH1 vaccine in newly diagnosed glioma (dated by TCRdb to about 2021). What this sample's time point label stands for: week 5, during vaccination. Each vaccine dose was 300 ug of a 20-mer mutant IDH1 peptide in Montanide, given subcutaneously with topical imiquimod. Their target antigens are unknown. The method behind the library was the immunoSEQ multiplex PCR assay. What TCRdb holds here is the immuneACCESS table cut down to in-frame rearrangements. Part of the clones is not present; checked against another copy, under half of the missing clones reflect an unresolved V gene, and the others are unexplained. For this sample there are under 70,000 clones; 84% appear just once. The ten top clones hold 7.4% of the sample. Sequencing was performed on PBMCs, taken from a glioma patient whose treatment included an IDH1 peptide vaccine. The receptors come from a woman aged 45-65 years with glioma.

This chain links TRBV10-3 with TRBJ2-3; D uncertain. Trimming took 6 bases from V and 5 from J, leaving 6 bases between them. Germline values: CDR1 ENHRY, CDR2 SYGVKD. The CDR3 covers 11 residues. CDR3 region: CAIRNGDTQYF. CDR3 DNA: TGTGCCATCAGGAACGGAGATACGCAGTATTTT.

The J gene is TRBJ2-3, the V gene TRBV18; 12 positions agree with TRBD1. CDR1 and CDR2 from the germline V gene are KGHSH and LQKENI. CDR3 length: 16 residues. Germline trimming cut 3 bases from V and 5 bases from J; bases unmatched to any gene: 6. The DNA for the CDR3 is TGTGCCAGCTCACCGCCCCGGGACAGGGGGCAAGATACGCAGTATTTT. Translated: CASSPPRDRGQDTQYF.

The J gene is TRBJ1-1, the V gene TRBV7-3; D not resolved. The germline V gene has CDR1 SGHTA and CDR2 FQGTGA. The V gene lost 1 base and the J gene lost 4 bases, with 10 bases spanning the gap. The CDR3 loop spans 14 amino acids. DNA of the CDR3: TGTGCCAGCAGCTTAAGCGGCAGCCCCACTGAAGCTTTCTTT. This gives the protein CASSLSGSPTEAFF.

The CDR3 loop is CASSAPPNRGGYEQYF. The CDR3 DNA reads as TGTGCCAGCAGCGCCCCTCCCAACCGGGGGGGCTACGAGCAGTACTTC. This chain joins TRBV4-2 and TRBJ2-5; 8 bases fit TRBD2. The DNA end lines up better with TRBJ2-7; the J call may be wrong. CDR1 LGHNA and CDR2 YNFKEQ come from the germline V gene. This CDR3 comprises 16 residues.

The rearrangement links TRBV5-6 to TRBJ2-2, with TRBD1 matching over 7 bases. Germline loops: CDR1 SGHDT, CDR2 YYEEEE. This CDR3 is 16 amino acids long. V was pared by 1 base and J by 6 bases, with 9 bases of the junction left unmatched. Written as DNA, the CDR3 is TGTGCCAGCAGCTTGTTTAGGGGGCAGCTTTCCGGGGAGCTGTTTTTT. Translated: CASSLFRGQLSGELFF. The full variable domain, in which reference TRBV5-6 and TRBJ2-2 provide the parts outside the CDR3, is DAGVTQSPTHLIKTRGQQVTLRCSPKSGHDTVSWYQQALGQGPQFIFQYYEEEERQRGNFPDRFSGHQFPNYSSELNVNALLLGDSALYLCASSLFRGQLSGELFFGEGSRLTVL.

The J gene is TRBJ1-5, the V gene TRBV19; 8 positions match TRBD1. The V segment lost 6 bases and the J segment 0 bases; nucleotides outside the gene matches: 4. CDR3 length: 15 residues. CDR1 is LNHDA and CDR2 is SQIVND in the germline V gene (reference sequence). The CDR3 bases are TGTGCCAGTAGATCAGGGGGCTATAGCAATCAGCCCCAGCATTTT. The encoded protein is CASRSGGYSNQPQHF.

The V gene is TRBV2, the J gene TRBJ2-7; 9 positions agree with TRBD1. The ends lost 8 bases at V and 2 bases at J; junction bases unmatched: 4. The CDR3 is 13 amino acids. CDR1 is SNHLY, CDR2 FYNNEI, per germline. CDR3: CASGTGSTYEQYF. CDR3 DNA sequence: TGTGCCAGCGGGACAGGGTCAACCTACGAGCAGTACTTC.

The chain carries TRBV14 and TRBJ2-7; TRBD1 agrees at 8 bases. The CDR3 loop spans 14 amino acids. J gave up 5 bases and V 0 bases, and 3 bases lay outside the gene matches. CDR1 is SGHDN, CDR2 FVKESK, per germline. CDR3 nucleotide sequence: TGTGCCAGCAGCCAAGATAACAGGGGGGACGAGCAGTACTTC. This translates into CASSQDNRGDEQYF.

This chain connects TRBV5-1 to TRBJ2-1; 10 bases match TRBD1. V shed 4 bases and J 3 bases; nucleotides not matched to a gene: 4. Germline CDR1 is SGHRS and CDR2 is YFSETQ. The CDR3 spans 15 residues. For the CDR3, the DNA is TGCGCCAGCAGCGGGGGACAGGGGAGCTACAATGAGCAGTTCTTC. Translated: CASSGGQGSYNEQFF.

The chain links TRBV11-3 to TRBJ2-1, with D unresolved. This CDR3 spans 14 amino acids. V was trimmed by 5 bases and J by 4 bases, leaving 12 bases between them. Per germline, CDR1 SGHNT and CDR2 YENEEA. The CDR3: CASSPMGDYNEQFF. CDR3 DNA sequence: TGTGCCAGCAGCCCAATGGGCGATTACAATGAGCAGTTCTTC.

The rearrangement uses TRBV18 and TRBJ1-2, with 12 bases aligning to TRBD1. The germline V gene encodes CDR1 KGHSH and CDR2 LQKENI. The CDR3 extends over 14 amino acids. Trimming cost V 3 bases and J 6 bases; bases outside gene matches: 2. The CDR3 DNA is TGTGCCAGCTCACCGGGGACAGGGGGCGATGGCTACACCTTC. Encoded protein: CASSPGTGGDGYTF.

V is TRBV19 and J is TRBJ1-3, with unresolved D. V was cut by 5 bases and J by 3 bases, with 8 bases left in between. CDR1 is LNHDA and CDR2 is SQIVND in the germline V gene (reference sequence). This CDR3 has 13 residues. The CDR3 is CASSPGGGNTIYF. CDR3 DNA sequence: TGTGCCAGTAGTCCGGGAGGTGGAAACACCATATATTTT.

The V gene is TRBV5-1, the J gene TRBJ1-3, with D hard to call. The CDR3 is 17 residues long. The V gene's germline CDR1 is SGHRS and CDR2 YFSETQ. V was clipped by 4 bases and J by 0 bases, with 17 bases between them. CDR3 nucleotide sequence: TGCGCCAGCAGCCCGTTACTCAACCCGAGCTCTGGAAACACCATATATTTT. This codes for CASSPLLNPSSGNTIYF.

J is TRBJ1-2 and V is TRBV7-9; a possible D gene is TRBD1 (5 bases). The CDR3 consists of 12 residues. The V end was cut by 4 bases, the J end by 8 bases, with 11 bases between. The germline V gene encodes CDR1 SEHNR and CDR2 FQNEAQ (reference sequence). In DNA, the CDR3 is TGTGCCAGCAGCTCCGGGGACCGCGGCTACACCTTC. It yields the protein CASSSGDRGYTF.

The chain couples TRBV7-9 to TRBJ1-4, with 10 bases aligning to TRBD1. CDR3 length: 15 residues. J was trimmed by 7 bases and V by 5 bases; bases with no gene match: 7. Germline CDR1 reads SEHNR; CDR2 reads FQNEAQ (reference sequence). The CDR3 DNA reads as TGTGCCAGCAGCCGACGACAGGGGGCGGGTGAAAAACTGTTTTTT. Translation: CASSRRQGAGEKLFF.

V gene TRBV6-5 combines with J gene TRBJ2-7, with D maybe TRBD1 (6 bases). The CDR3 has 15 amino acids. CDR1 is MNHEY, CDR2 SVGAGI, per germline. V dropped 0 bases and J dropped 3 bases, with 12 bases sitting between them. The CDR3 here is CASSYSAGTNYEQYF. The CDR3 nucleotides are TGTGCCAGCAGTTACTCCGCCGGGACAAACTACGAGCAGTACTTC.

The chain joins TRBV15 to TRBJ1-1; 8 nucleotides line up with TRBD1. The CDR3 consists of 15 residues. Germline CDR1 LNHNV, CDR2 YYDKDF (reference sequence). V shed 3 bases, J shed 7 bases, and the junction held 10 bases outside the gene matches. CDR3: CATSRGDRQPHEAFF. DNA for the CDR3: TGTGCCACCAGCAGGGGGGACAGGCAACCCCATGAAGCTTTCTTT. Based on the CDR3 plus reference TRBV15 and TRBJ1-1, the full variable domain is DAMVIQNPRYQVTQFGKPVTLSCSQTLNHNVMYWYQQKSSQAPKLLFHYYDKDFNNEADTPDNFQSRRPNTSFCFLDIRSPGLGDTAMYLCATSRGDRQPHEAFFGQGTRLTVV.

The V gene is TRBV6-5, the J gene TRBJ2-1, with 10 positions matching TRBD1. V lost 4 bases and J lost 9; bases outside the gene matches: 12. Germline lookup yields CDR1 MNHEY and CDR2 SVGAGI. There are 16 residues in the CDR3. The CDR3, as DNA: TGTGCCAGCAGTTGGAGACAGGGGGCGCTCGGAATTGAGCAGTTCTTC. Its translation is CASSWRQGALGIEQFF.

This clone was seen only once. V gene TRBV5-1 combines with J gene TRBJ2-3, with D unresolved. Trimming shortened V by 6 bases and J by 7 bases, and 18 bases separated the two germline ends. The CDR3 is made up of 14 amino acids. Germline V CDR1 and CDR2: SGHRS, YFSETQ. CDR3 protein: CASTVRGLTNTQYF. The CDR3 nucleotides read TGCGCCAGCACCGTGAGAGGCCTTACGAATACGCAGTATTTT.

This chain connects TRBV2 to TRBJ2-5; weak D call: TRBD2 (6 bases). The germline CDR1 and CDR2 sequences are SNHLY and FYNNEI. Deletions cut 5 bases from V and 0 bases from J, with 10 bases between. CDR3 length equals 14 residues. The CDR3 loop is CASSLWGDQETQYF. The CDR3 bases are TGTGCCAGCAGTCTCTGGGGGGACCAAGAGACCCAGTACTTC.

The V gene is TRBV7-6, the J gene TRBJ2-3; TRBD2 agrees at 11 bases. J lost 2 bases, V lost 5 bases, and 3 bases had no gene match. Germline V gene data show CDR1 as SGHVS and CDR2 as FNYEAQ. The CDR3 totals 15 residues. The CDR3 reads CASSRLAGYTDTQYF. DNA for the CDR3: TGTGCCAGCAGCCGACTAGCGGGGTACACAGATACGCAGTATTTT.

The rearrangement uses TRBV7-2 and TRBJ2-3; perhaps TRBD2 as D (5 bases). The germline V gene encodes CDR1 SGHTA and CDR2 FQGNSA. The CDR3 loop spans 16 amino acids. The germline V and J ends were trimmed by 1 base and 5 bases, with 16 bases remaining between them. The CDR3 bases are TGTGCCAGCAGCTTAGTCGGGGTTTCAATGGGAGATACGCAGTATTTT. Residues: CASSLVGVSMGDTQYF.

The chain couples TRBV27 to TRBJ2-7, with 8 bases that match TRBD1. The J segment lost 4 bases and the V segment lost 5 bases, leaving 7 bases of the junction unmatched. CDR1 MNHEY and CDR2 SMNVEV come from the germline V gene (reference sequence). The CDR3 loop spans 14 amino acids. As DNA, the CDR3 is TGTGCCAGCAGTCCCCTGGACAGGGTGTACGAGCAGTACTTC. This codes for CASSPLDRVYEQYF.

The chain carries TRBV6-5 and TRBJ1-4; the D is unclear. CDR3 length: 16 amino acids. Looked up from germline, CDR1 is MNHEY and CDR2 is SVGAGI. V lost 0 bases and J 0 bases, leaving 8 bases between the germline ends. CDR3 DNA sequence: TGTGCCAGCAGTTACTCTGGCCCTTCAACTAATGAAAAACTGTTTTTT. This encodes CASSYSGPSTNEKLFF.

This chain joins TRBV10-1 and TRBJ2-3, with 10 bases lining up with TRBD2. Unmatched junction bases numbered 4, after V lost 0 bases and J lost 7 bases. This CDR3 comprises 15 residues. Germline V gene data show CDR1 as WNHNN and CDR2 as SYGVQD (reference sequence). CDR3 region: CASSESSSGGYTQYF. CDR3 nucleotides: TGCGCCAGCAGTGAGTCGTCTAGCGGGGGATATACGCAGTATTTT.